The clone carrying this T cell receptor beta chain occurred a few times. Germline values: CDR1 ENHRY, CDR2 SYGVKD. Trimming cost V 6 bases and J 5 bases; bases outside gene matches: 6. The CDR3 runs 13 residues. The source of the sample is a study of blood T cell repertoires in COVID-19. Whole-study context: Material from acute and convalescent COVID-19 was sourced from the United States, Italy and Spain. The analysed material was cDNA or gDNA that came from T cells, B-cell-depleted T cells, or PBMCs.

Seattle enrolled patients during active infection and tracked them longitudinally. Authors' analysis steps: Researchers report that nucleated cell counts were estimated from reference gene primer amplification. Profiling relied on immunoSEQ multiplex PCR, and the TCRdb table lists in-frame clones only, not all of them. D and trimming come from the DNA, and the V and J calls and clone size come from that table. The sample includes 79,000 or so clones, roughly 84% of them seen just once. This sequence joins TRBV10-3 and TRBJ2-7; 8 nucleotides align to TRBD1. The clonotype was recovered from a man in his 60s with COVID-19, enrolled during active disease. The source material was peripheral blood. CDR3 DNA: TGTGCCATCAGACCCAGGACAGGGCACGAGCAGTACTTC. Its translation: CAIRPRTGHEQYF.